The T cell receptor beta chain described here comes from a study of cytomegalovirus exposure and HLA in healthy donors. Study-level findings and limits: Listed as cytomegalovirus-associated were over 150 TCR beta chains.

A word on this clone: The antigen is undetermined.

The CDR3 is 12 residues long. Trimming took off 1 base at V and 8 bases at J, with 8 bases between the two ends. Germline CDR1 LNHNV, CDR2 YYDKDF (reference sequence). Profiled with immunoSEQ multiplex PCR; TCRdb holds only in-frame clones, not every one. The sample includes 50,000 to 65,000 clones, approximately 95% of them seen just once. The V gene is TRBV15, the J gene TRBJ1-1; D is undetermined. Sequenced: PBMCs. The TCR sequence derives from a woman aged 18-29 years in good health and CMV-seropositive. The CDR3 is CATSRAGQEAFF. DNA for the CDR3: TGTGCCACCAGCAGAGCTGGGCAGGAAGCTTTCTTT.